This T cell receptor (beta chain) was retrieved from a study of T-cell memory formation after mild COVID-19 (dated by TCRdb to the early 2020s). Describing the broader study: Most TCR sequence clusters were specific to one of the two donors. In two donors, T-cell clones that expanded and contracted after mild COVID-19 were followed by sequencing TCRalpha and TCRbeta repertoires longitudinally. The cohort was made up of two young adult volunteers, one female and one male, who were previously healthy.

The sequencer listed for this sample is Illumina NovaSeq 6000. cDNA libraries for TCRalpha and TCRbeta were prepared by 5'RACE using constant-segment primers, with sample barcodes and unique molecular identifiers added. RNA was extracted from every sample with Trizol reagent. Amplification of the libraries took two PCR steps, and the second step added a second sample barcode plus Illumina TruSeq adapters. Libraries were sequenced on an Illumina NovaSeq with 2 x 150 bp paired-end reads. The paper's data handling went like this. Demultiplexing of reads and collapsing into UMI-guided consensus sequences were performed with migec v1.2.7. Using mixcr v2.1.11, UMI consensuses were aligned to TRA and TRB V and J templates and then assembled into clonotypes. Expanded or contracted clonotypes were those called significant by both edgeR and NoisET, with noise models trained on biological replicates. For edgeR calls, the cutoffs were a false discovery rate-adjusted p below 0.01 and a log2 fold-change threshold of 1. As an exploratory analysis of dynamics, PCA with hierarchical clustering was applied to max-normalized trajectories of the 1000 most abundant clonotypes. Separately sequenced CD4+ and CD8+ repertoires were used to assign the CD4 or CD8 phenotype of responding clones. Using fastp trimming at Q25 and MiXCR clonotype assembly, TCRdb reanalyzed the public sequencing data and kept in-frame beta chains. Each CDR3 protein gets just one entry, which takes the most common genes and DNA from the rows behind it. The V and J calls and clone size come from TCRdb's table, not from the authors' own analysis. For this sample the table gives 300,000 to 350,000 distinct CDR3 sequences, of which 14% were detected only once. Together, the top ten hold 20% to 25% of the sample.

Ficoll-Paque density gradient centrifugation was the method used to isolate PBMCs. CDR1 DFQATT and CDR2 SNEGSKA were looked up in the germline V gene (reference sequence). The CDR3 spans 14 residues, from the cysteine through the phenylalanine. The retained sequence is limited to the CDR3, 42 bases, with the frame set at the first base. The V end loses 5 bases and the J end loses 5 bases, and a stretch of 18 bases separates them. The paper as a whole reports these results and caveats: SARS-CoV-2 specificity was not confirmed for the second-wave clones peaking on day 37. The study included only a couple of mild cases, and larger cohorts that include severe cases with pre-infection samples were judged to be necessary. Balanced CD4/CD8 phenotypes were observed for clones contracting from day 15 to 85, whereas a bias towards CD4+ was observed for a second wave of clones expanding from day 15 to 37. Some responding clones were found in pre-infection memory, which suggests that pre-existing cross-reactive memory T cells took part in the SARS-CoV-2 response. Contracting CD4+ clones were found mainly in CM and EM memory subsets, while CD8+ clones were enriched in EMRA.

As for this clonotype: The antigen it recognizes is unknown. No base quality values were provided; no much bigger clone lies one nucleotide off.

This TCR came from a man aged 18-30 years who had mild COVID-19 (a few samples of this study predate the infection). The sample titles of this study are shuffled in the database, so cell type and time point are left out; the donor was told from shared clones. Sequencing was performed on PBMCs or a T cell subset sorted from them (not recorded which). The V and J segments used are TRBV20-1 and TRBJ2-5, with the D gene not confidently named. The DNA sequence is TGCAGTGCTGCCCTGGCGCCAGCCCACGAGACCCAGTACTTC. Translated, this gives CSAALAPAHETQYF.